Sequencing of this T cell receptor (beta chain) was carried out in a study of blood T cell repertoires in COVID-19. Study background: PBMCs, B-cell-depleted T cells, or T cells were the source of the cDNA or gDNA that made up the material.

This clone has only a few counts. The authors' processing: For nucleated cells, counts were estimated from reference gene primer amplification. Libraries were prepared by immunoSEQ multiplex PCR; TCRdb keeps only in-frame clonotypes and omits some of them. That table supplies the V and J calls and clone size; D and trimming were determined from the DNA. The profile shows more than 300,000 clones, around 86% of them singletons. The cohort comprised adults aged about 18 to 100 years residing in about 25 US areas. Germline CDR1 MGHRA, CDR2 YSYEKL. The CDR3 extends over 15 amino acids. V lost 6 bases, J lost 2 bases, and 17 bases lay in between.

The chain is built from TRBV4-1 and TRBJ2-7, with D possibly matching TRBD2 (6 bases). Specimen: PBMCs or T cells enriched from blood (not recorded which). The receptor comes from a young man who had recovered from COVID-19. CDR3 protein: CASRGIGTRTYEQYF. The CDR3 DNA reads TGCGCCAGCAGGGGGATAGGGACTCGAACCTACGAGCAGTACTTC.